This TCR beta chain was obtained from a study of cytomegalovirus exposure and HLA in healthy donors. General study results and limits: Later analysis found that TCR beta chains associated with HLA were more clonally expanded than other, equally common chains. Common viral pathogens seemed, in a later analysis, to connect with several of the most significant clusters.

As for this clone: Antigen unknown.

PCR involved 60 Vbeta and 13 Jbeta primers. The repertoire was sequenced with immunoSEQ multiplex PCR; TCRdb's copy has only in-frame clones and lacks some. The data hold around 75,000 clones, with about 84% observed a single time. CDR1 and CDR2 from the germline V gene are KGHSH and LQKENI. CDR3 length: 18 residues. V trimming: 3 bases; J trimming: 0 bases; junction bases outside the gene matches: 10. The chain carries TRBV18 and TRBJ2-2; the match to TRBD2 covers 7 bases. This clonotype was obtained from a man aged 35-49 years in good health and CMV-seronegative. Sequencing used PBMCs. CDR3 sequence (DNA): TGTGCCAGCTCACCGGCGCCCTGGGAGGGGACGAACACCGGGGAGCTGTTTTTT. Amino acid sequence: CASSPAPWEGTNTGELFF.